These 8 T cell receptor beta chains share one sample of origin, sequenced in a study of prognosis after radiotherapy for stage I lung cancer. Genomic DNA provided the template from which TCR beta CDR3 was amplified by two-round multiplex PCR. Primers specific to each TRBV and TRBJ gene were used in first-round PCR. TCRdb used MiXCR to reprocess the multiplex PCR reads, holding one entry per CDR3 protein. The sample contains approximately 30,000 distinct CDR3 sequences, around 40% of which appear only once. Source: PBMCs, taken before or after stereotactic body radiation therapy (not recorded which). The receptor set was obtained from a donor over 45 with non-small cell lung cancer.

This clonotype was picked up many times. The V call is TRBV19, the J call TRBJ1-5; tentatively, D is TRBD1 (6 bases). The CDR3 is made up of 15 amino acids. Trimming cost V 3 bases and J 2 bases, with 11 bases left between them. The V gene's germline CDR1 is LNHDA and CDR2 SQIVND (reference sequence). The DNA of the CDR3 is TGTGCCAGTAGTATTACCAGGGGAGGCAATCAGCCCCAGCATTTT. Translated: CASSITRGGNQPQHF.

This clonotype was counted many times. The chain combines TRBV11-3 with TRBJ2-1; 13 bases are shared with TRBD2. This CDR3 is 16 amino acids long. V was clipped by 2 bases and J by 14 bases; unmatched bases: 12. The germline V gene has CDR1 SGHNT and CDR2 YENEEA. Written as DNA, the CDR3 is TGTGCCAGCAGCTTATGGGAAACTAGCGGGAGGGCCACGGAGTTCTTC. This sequence encodes CASSLWETSGRATEFF.

There are many counts of this clonotype. The rearrangement uses TRBV29-1 and TRBJ2-3; D is ambiguous. V shed 3 bases and J shed 1 base, with 5 bases lying between them. The CDR3 covers 12 residues. Germline V gene data show CDR1 as SQVTM and CDR2 as ANQGSEA. This chain's CDR3 is CSVDDRTDTQYF. The CDR3 bases are TGCAGCGTTGACGACCGCACAGATACGCAGTATTTT.

Worth noting for this clonotype: One junction end disagrees with the germline gene, perhaps due to a read error. V and J are TRBV6-1 and TRBJ2-7; unclear D gene. CDR3 length: 14 residues. Germline assignment: CDR1 MNHNS and CDR2 SASEGT. For the CDR3, the DNA is TGTGCCAGCAGCCCAAACATGGGTTCCCACGATCAGTACTTC. Translating gives CASSPNMGSHDQYF.

Remarks on this clonotype: An end of the junction differs from the germline gene, which may be a read error. The rearrangement joins TRBV27 to TRBJ2-5; TRBD2 might be the D (5 bases). The CDR3 runs 14 residues. Germline assignment: CDR1 MNHEY and CDR2 SMNVEV (reference sequence). CDR3 amino acids: CASSSSRSRETQYF. The CDR3 nucleotides are TGTGCCAGCAGCTCAAGTCGCTCTAGGGAGACACAGTACTTC.

This clonotype was counted many times. The chain has TRBV7-2 and TRBJ2-3; D may be TRBD2 (6 bases). Germline CDR1 and CDR2: SGHTA and FQGNSA. Trimming removed 8 bases at V and 0 bases at J, with 6 bases between. The length of the CDR3 is 12 residues. The CDR3 sequence: CASGGSTDTQYF. The CDR3 DNA reads TGTGCCAGCGGGGGGAGCACAGATACGCAGTATTTT.

The sample holds many counts of this clonotype. The chain is built from TRBV5-1 and TRBJ1-1, with D unclear. The germline V gene has CDR1 SGHRS and CDR2 YFSETQ. The CDR3 totals 16 residues. The V end was cut by 0 bases, the J end by 0 bases, with 12 bases between. In DNA, the CDR3 is TGCGCCAGCAGCTTGGGGGGTAGCCCGATGAACACTGAAGCTTTCTTT. Amino acid sequence: CASSLGGSPMNTEAFF.

This clonotype was found many times. In DNA, the CDR3 is TGTGCCAGCAGTTACGGGTCTGGAGGCGAGCAGTACTTC. Translated: CASSYGSGGEQYF. This chain joins TRBV6-5 and TRBJ2-7, with D possibly TRBD2 on 5 matching bases. Germline assignment: CDR1 MNHEY and CDR2 SVGAGI. This CDR3 is 13 amino acids long. Trimming removed 2 bases at V and 6 bases at J, with 11 bases between.